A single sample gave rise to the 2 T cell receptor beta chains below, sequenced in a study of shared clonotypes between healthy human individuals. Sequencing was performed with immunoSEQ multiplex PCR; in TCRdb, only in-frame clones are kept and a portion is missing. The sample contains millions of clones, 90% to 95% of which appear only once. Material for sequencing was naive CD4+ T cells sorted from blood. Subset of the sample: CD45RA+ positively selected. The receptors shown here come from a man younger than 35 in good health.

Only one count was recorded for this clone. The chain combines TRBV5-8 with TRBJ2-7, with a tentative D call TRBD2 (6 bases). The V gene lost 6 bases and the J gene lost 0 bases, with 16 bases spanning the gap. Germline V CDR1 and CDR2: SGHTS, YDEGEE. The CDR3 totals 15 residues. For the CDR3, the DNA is TGTGCCAGCACCCAAGGTCAGGGAGGCTCCTACGAGCAGTACTTC. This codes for CASTQGQGGSYEQYF.

CDR3 DNA: TGCGCCAGCTGCTCTAGCGGGCAGTCCTACAATGAGCAGTTCTTC. Protein: CASCSSGQSYNEQFF. The chain employs TRBV5-1 and TRBJ2-1; 8 positions agree with TRBD2. CDR3 length: 15 amino acids. Per the germline V gene, CDR1 is SGHRS and CDR2 is YFSETQ. Trimming took 7 bases from V and 1 from J; bases not matched to a gene: 7.